What follows are 18 T cell receptor beta chains derived from one specimen sequenced in a study of cytomegalovirus exposure and HLA in healthy donors. Primers included in the PCR were 60 Vbeta and 13 Jbeta primers. Method: immunoSEQ multiplex PCR; TCRdb's copy keeps in-frame clones and lacks some. This sample has more than 140,000 clones; roughly four fifths occur once, and the top ten carry more than 1.5%. Input material: PBMCs. The origin of the receptors is a woman aged 40 to 55 in good health and CMV-seronegative.

V usage is TRBV6-6 and J usage is TRBJ2-3, with 8 bases that match TRBD1. This CDR3 spans 14 amino acids. The trim removed 7 bases at V and 2 bases at J, leaving 5 bases unmatched. Per germline, CDR1 MNHNY and CDR2 SVGAGI (reference sequence). The CDR3 reads CASNRDRNTDTQYF. The CDR3, as DNA: TGTGCCAGCAATCGGGACAGGAACACAGATACGCAGTATTTT.

This clone occurred a few times. This rearrangement joins TRBV2 to TRBJ1-2; 10 bases are shared with TRBD1. Losses at the gene ends were 0 bases for V and 8 bases for J; bases not matched to a gene: 3. Germline V gene data show CDR1 as SNHLY and CDR2 as FYNNEI. This CDR3 spans 14 amino acids. CDR3 coding DNA: TGTGCCAGCAGTGAAGCAAGGACAGGGGGAGGCTACACCTTC. This encodes CASSEARTGGGYTF.

The chain recombines TRBV12-5 with TRBJ1-2; no definite D call. In germline, CDR1 is LGHNT, CDR2 FRNRAP. V lost 6 bases to trimming and J lost 6 bases, with 11 bases between them. The CDR3 length is 12 residues. CDR3 sequence: CASGPRRDGYTF. CDR3 nucleotides: TGTGCTAGTGGCCCTAGACGGGATGGCTACACCTTC.

The J gene is TRBJ2-1, the V gene TRBV7-2; D is possibly TRBD2 (5 bases). CDR1 is SGHTA and CDR2 is FQGNSA in the germline V gene. V was clipped by 5 bases and J by 5 bases, with 13 bases between them. This CDR3 is built from 14 residues. This CDR3 is CASSQTTRHNEQFF. In nucleotides, the CDR3 is TGTGCCAGCAGCCAGACTACCCGCCACAATGAGCAGTTCTTC.

This clone was picked up one time. The chain is built from TRBV5-1 and TRBJ1-4, with 8 bases matching TRBD1. Per the germline V gene, CDR1 is SGHRS and CDR2 is YFSETQ. V lost 0 bases to trimming and J lost 8 bases; unmatched junction nucleotides: 9. The CDR3 runs to 16 residues. The CDR3 DNA reads TGCGCCAGCAGCTTGGGACTTGGACAGGGAGAGGAAAAACTGTTTTTT. Translating gives CASSLGLGQGEEKLFF.

The chain links TRBV5-1 to TRBJ2-5; 15 bases line up with TRBD2. This CDR3 is built from 15 residues. CDR1 is SGHRS and CDR2 is YFSETQ in the germline V gene. After removal of 5 bases from V and 4 bases from J, the junction contained 3 bases not matched to a gene. CDR3: CASSPGLAGGETQYF. The CDR3 region has the DNA TGCGCCAGCAGTCCGGGACTAGCGGGAGGAGAGACCCAGTACTTC.

CDR3 in DNA: TGTGCCAGCAGTTACTCCCGTGGCAATCAGCCCCAGCATTTT. Encoded protein: CASSYSRGNQPQHF. The chain is built from TRBV6-6 and TRBJ1-5; D remains ambiguous. The CDR3 is made up of 14 amino acids. Per germline, CDR1 MNHNY and CDR2 SVGAGI (reference sequence). The V end was cut by 0 bases, the J end by 2 bases, with 5 bases between.

The chain recombines TRBV7-9 with TRBJ2-5, with 7 bases that match TRBD1. The assigned J gene may be wrong: the sequence end matches TRBJ2-7 better. Germline values: CDR1 SEHNR, CDR2 FQNEAQ (reference sequence). The CDR3 loop spans 16 amino acids. The CDR3 here is CASSFTGTATLYEQYF. The CDR3 region has the DNA TGTGCCAGCAGCTTCACCGGGACAGCGACTCTCTACGAGCAGTACTTC.

This clone was recorded a few times. The genes are TRBV19 and TRBJ1-5; 9 nucleotides align to TRBD1. The ends lost 5 bases at V and 3 bases at J; junction bases unmatched: 5. Germline lookup yields CDR1 LNHDA and CDR2 SQIVND (reference sequence). The CDR3 sequence is 15 residues long. CDR3 amino acids: CASSHRGRLNQPQHF. The CDR3 DNA follows: TGTGCCAGTAGTCACAGGGGGCGGCTCAATCAGCCCCAGCATTTT.

This clone has only a few counts. The chain carries TRBV28 and TRBJ1-5, with unresolved D. With 4 bases removed from V and 4 bases from J, the gap between germline ends came to 20 bases. CDR1 is MDHEN, CDR2 SYDVKM, per germline. This CDR3 has 17 amino acids. The CDR3 sequence: CASSYLGKRSVNQPQHF. In DNA, the CDR3 is TGTGCCAGCAGTTATCTTGGCAAACGAAGCGTTAATCAGCCCCAGCATTTT. The variable domain in full, with the rest retrieved from reference TRBV28 and TRBJ1-5, is DVKVTQSSRYLVKRTGEKVFLECVQDMDHENMFWYRQDPGLGLRLIYFSYDVKMKEKGDIPEGYSVSREKKERFSLILESASTNQTSMYLCASSYLGKRSVNQPQHFGDGTRLSIL.

The V gene is TRBV7-9, the J gene TRBJ1-4; D gene ambiguous. CDR3 size: 14 residues. V was trimmed by 2 bases and J by 3 bases, leaving 7 bases between them. CDR1 and CDR2 from the germline V gene are SEHNR and FQNEAQ (reference sequence). This CDR3 reads CASSLLEPNEKLFF. CDR3 bases: TGTGCCAGCAGCTTACTAGAGCCTAATGAAAAACTGTTTTTT.

Points on this clone: One end of the junction does not line up with germline, which may come from a read error. V is TRBV4-2 and J is TRBJ2-1; 8 bases are shared with TRBD2. This CDR3 comprises 12 residues. Germline CDR1 is LGHNA and CDR2 is YNFKEQ. In DNA, the CDR3 is TGTGCCAGCAGCCTACAGGGACTAGTTCCGGTCTTC. This sequence encodes CASSLQGLVPVF.

V gene TRBV28 combines with J gene TRBJ2-1; a possible D gene is TRBD2 (6 bases). Germline values: CDR1 MDHEN, CDR2 SYDVKM. Trimming removed 5 bases from V and 6 bases from J, with 23 bases in between. This CDR3 comprises 17 residues. CDR3 DNA sequence: TGTGCCAGCAGTGTCCGAGGTCGGGGGAGAAGTTCCAATGAGCAGTTCTTC. This encodes CASSVRGRGRSSNEQFF.

This chain connects TRBV28 to TRBJ2-6; 7 positions agree with TRBD1. The length of the CDR3 is 18 residues. Unmatched junction bases numbered 13, after V lost 6 bases and J lost 2 bases. Germline V gene lookup returns CDR1 MDHEN and CDR2 SYDVKM. The CDR3 DNA follows: TGTGCCAGCAGCGACAGATGGGACAGCTCTCCTGGGGCCAACGTCCTGACTTTC. Protein product: CASSDRWDSSPGANVLTF.

This chain joins TRBV7-9 and TRBJ2-3, with TRBD2 identical over 12 bases. The V gene's germline CDR1 is SEHNR and CDR2 FQNEAQ (reference sequence). This CDR3 spans 16 amino acids. V dropped 5 bases and J dropped 4; count of bases not matched to a gene: 7. In nucleotides, the CDR3 is TGTGCCAGCAGCGAACGACTAGCGGGAGTTCCAGATACGCAGTATTTT. As protein: CASSERLAGVPDTQYF.

The rearrangement uses TRBV6-5 and TRBJ2-2; the D is unclear. Germline CDR1 and CDR2: MNHEY and SVGAGI. The CDR3 contains 12 residues. V lost 6 bases to trimming and J lost 5 bases, with 7 bases between them. The CDR3 region has the DNA TGTGCCAGCAGCCGAGCTACCGGGGAGCTGTTTTTT. As protein: CASSRATGELFF.

The chain is built from TRBV10-3 and TRBJ1-1; TRBD1 matches 11 bases. The germline CDR1 and CDR2 sequences are ENHRY and SYGVKD. The ends lost 7 bases at V and 11 bases at J; junction bases unmatched: 9. This CDR3 comprises 13 residues. This CDR3 reads CAITSTDRGQAFF. In nucleotides, the CDR3 is TGTGCCATCACCTCGACGGACAGGGGGCAGGCTTTCTTT.

The chain is built from TRBV6-5 and TRBJ2-7, with D maybe TRBD2 (6 bases). The CDR3 totals 16 residues. Germline CDR1 and CDR2: MNHEY and SVGAGI. The ends were cut back, 2 bases at V and 3 bases at J, with 17 bases in the middle. The CDR3 DNA sequence: TGTGCCAGCAGTTACGTGGGAGGATTCTCTTTCTACGAGCAGTACTTC. Encoded protein: CASSYVGGFSFYEQYF.